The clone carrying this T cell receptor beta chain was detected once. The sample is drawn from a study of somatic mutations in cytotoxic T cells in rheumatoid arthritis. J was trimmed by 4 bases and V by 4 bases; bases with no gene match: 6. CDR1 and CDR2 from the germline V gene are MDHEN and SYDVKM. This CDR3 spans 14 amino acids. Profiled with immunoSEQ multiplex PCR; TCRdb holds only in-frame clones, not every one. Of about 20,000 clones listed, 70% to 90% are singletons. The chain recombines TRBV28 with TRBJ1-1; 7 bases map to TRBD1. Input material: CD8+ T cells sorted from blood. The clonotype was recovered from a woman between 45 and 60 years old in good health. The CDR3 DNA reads TGTGCCAGCAGTTCATCAGGGGGGGGCACTGAAGCTTTCTTT. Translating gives CASSSSGGGTEAFF.